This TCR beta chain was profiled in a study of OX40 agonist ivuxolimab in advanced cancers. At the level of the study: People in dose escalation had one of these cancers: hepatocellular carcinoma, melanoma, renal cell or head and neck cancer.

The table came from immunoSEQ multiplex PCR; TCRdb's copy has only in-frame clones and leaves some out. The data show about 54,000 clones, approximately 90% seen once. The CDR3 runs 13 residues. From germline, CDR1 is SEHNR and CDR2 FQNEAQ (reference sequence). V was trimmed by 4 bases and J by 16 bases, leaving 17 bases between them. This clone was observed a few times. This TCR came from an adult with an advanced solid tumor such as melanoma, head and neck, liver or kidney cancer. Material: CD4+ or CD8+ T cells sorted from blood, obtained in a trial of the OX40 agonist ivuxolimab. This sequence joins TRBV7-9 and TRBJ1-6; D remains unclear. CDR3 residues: CASSSPGNGPLHF. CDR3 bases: TGTGCCAGCAGCTCCCCGGGGAACGGACCACTCCACTTT. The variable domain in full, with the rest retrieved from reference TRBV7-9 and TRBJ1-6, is DTGVSQNPRHKITKRGQNVTFRCDPISEHNRLYWYRQTLGQGPEFLTYFQNEAQLEKSRLLSDRFSAERPKGSFSTLEIQRTEQGDSAMYLCASSSPGNGPLHFGNGTRLTVT.